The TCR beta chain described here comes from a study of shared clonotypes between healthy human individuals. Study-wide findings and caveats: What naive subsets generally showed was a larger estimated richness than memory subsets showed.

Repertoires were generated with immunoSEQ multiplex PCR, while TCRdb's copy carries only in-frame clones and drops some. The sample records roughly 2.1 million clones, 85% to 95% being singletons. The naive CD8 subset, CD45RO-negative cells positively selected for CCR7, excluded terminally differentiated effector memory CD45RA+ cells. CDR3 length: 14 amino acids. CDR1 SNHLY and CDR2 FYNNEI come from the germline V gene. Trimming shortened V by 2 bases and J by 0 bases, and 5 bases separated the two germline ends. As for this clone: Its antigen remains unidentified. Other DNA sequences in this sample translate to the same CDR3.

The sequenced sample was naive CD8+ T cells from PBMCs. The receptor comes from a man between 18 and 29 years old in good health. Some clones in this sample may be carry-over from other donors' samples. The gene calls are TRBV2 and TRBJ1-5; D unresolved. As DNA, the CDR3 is TGTGCCAGCAGTGAAACGGGTAGCAATCAGCCCCAGCATTTT. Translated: CASSETGSNQPQHF.